These 2 T cell receptor beta chains came from one sample sequenced in a study of T cell responses to AZD1222 COVID-19 vaccine (dated by TCRdb to the early 2020s). In light of the paper, this sample's time point label describes: about 28 days (+/-7) after the second vaccine dose. Library prep was done by the immunoSEQ multiplex PCR assay. The table comes from immuneACCESS by way of TCRdb, which keeps in-frame sequences with V and J called. Part of the clones is missing from these tables; in studies checked, under half for an unresolved V gene and the rest for unknown reasons. This sample lists around 140,000 clones; over 80% were detected once. Of the sample, under 3.5% is held by the ten largest clones. The material sequenced was peripheral blood, taken 28 days after the second AZD1222 dose. The receptors here all came from an adult who received the AZD1222 COVID-19 vaccine.

The chain links TRBV2 to TRBJ1-5; 9 nucleotides agree with TRBD1. This CDR3 contains 14 residues. Germline V CDR1 and CDR2: SNHLY, FYNNEI. With 11 bases clipped from V and 5 bases from J, the junction kept 10 bases outside the gene matches. Here the CDR3 DNA reads TGTGCCGGGAGTGGACAGGGGAGCGATCAGCCCCAGCATTTT. Translating gives CAGSGQGSDQPQHF.

The chain is built from TRBV6-6 and TRBJ2-7; either TRBD1 or TRBD2 may fit D (6 bases each). CDR1 and CDR2 (germline): MNHNY, SVGAGI (reference sequence). The V end was cut by 5 bases, the J end by 0 bases, with 17 bases between. The CDR3 sequence is 16 residues long. The CDR3 loop reads CASSRGIGTTSYEQYF. The CDR3 DNA sequence: TGTGCCAGCAGTCGCGGGATAGGGACAACCTCCTACGAGCAGTACTTC.